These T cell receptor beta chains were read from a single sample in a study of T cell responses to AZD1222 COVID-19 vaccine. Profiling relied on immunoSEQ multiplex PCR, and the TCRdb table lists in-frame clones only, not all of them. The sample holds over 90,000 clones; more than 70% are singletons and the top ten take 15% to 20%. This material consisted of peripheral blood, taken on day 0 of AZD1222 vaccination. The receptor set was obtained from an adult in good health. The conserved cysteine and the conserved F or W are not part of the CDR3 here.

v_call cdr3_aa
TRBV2 ASLRGENTEAF
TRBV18 ASSPMGQGYT
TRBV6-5 ASSRDLNTGELF
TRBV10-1 ASSVGTGAGNTIY
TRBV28 ASSRDGYT
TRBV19 ASSKVGGQPQH
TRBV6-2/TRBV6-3 ASSYSKGTQY
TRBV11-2 ASSLAAGGPGPLH
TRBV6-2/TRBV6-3 ASSYPRAGNYNEQF
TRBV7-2 ASSLVVGRAGPETQY
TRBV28 ASSGGTANQPQH
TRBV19 ASSSQTGEHQPQH
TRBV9 ASSVTSDTDTQY
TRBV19 ASSPRTVYGYT
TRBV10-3 AIEDLANTEAF
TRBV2 ASRRDRDYGYT
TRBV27 ASSKGGETQY
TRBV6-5 ASSYQGAGAQY